This T cell receptor beta chain was sequenced during a study of spatial heterogeneity in lung cancer. The overall study: There were, on average, more than ten raw-read appearances for each unique TCR and UMI combination. The study's findings and limits: Expanded intratumoral alpha and beta TCR counts tracked tumor mutation counts.

In the library, each TCR cDNA molecule bore its own unique molecular identifier. TCRdb called the 5' RACE reads again in MiXCR, with one record for every CDR3 protein. The table includes some 96,000 distinct CDR3 sequences, around 4.8% detected once. V lost 5 bases, J lost 9 bases, and 17 bases lay in between. Germline V CDR1 and CDR2: MNHEY, SVGAGI. CDR3 length: 14 residues. The time point: sample taken at primary tumor resection. Whole RNA obtained from tumor, nontumor lung or frozen PBMC underwent sequencing without sorting. This clonotype occurred a few times. The antigen is unknown. Specimen: lung tumor tissue, collected at surgery. This receptor was identified in a male donor with early-stage non-small cell lung cancer. V gene TRBV6-5 combines with J gene TRBJ2-1; D assignment may be TRBD1 or TRBD2 (7 bases each). The CDR3 region is CASSTPRGGSEQFF. CDR3 nucleotides: TGTGCCAGCAGTACCCCCAGGGGGGGAAGTGAGCAGTTCTTC.